This is a list of T cell receptor beta chains from one sample in a study of blood T cell repertoires in COVID-19. The data were produced by immunoSEQ multiplex PCR, yet TCRdb's version contains in-frame clones alone and is incomplete. The sample lists approximately 60,000 clones; under 85% were seen once. The sample comprised peripheral blood. The source of these receptors is a man between 60 and 70 years old with acute or convalescent COVID-19. CDR3s include the opening cysteine and the closing phenylalanine or tryptophan. D genes are given only for firm matches. Not every row has a clone size; where given, it reads once, few, many or a size class.

V,D,size,CDR3
TRBV6-5,TRBD2,.,CASGTTGGGNEQYF
TRBV14,TRBD2,.,CASSQGYDERGSSYNEQFF
TRBV5-5,.,.,CASSMDRDYGYTF
TRBV10-3,TRBD1,.,CAISERTGNTEAFF
TRBV7-2,.,.,CASSLAVTDTQYF
TRBV10-3,TRBD1,.,CAIRGQGSPSDTQYF
TRBV5-1,.,.,CASSLAGVTGELFF
TRBV6-5,TRBD2,.,CASSLAGDTGELFF
TRBV7-8,.,.,CASSLAGGHLFF
TRBV2,.,few,CASSEWGRGGNQPQHF
TRBV2,TRBD2,.,CASSETSGGAVGELFF
TRBV2,.,.,CASKRTGELQGEQFF
TRBV5-4,TRBD1,.,CASSIPRDRGRETQYF
TRBV28,.,once,CASNPGFYGYTF
TRBV18,TRBD2,.,CASSSLAGAKNEQFF
TRBV19,.,few,CASSYGPNTGELFF
TRBV2,TRBD1,once,CASRGTGLQPQHF